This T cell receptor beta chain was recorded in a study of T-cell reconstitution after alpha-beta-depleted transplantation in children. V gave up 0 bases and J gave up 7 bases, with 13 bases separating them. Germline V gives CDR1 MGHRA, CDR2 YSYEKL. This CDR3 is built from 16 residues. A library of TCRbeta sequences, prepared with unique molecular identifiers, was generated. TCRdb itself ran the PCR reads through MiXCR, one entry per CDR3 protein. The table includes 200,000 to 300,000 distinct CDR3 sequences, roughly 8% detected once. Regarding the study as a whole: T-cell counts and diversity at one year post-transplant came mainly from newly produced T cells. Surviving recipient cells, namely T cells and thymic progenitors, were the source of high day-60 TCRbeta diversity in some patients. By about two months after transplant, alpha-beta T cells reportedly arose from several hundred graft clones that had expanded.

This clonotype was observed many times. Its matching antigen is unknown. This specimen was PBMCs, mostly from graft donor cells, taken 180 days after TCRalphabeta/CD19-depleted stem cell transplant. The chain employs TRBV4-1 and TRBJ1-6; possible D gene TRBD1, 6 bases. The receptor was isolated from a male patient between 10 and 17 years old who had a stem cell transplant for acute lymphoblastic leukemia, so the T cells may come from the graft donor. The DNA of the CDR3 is TGCGCCAGCAGCCAAGACACGCAGGGGAGAAATTCACCCCTCCACTTT. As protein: CASSQDTQGRNSPLHF.